This is a list of T cell receptor beta chains from one sample in a study of identical twins. TCRdb reprocessed the 5' RACE reads with MiXCR, giving one entry per CDR3 protein. Of under 900,000 distinct CDR3 sequences in the sample, 15% to 20% were seen once. The data were also submitted as part of a second study, on T cells expressing NK-cell markers.

The specimen sequenced was PBMCs. Source of these receptors: a woman between 18 and 30 years old in good health. Each CDR3 is given without its conserved first and last residue. Each record gives: V gene, J gene, CDR3 protein.

TRBV20-1	TRBJ2-5	SASDFQETQY
TRBV30	TRBJ2-1	AGKRWRDEQF
TRBV5-6	TRBJ2-4	ASSFAGENIQY
TRBV7-2	TRBJ2-7	ASSRRTGATIPGQY
TRBV7-2	TRBJ1-1	ASSLVGAMNTEAF
TRBV7-9	TRBJ2-5	ASSTSGGKYQETQY
TRBV4-1	TRBJ2-3	ASSQEGRGRTDTQY
TRBV10-2	TRBJ2-7	ASSEPGKWDYEQY
TRBV5-1	TRBJ2-1	ASSYRPVSDNEQF
TRBV6-2/TRBV6-3	TRBJ2-1	ASSERTSYNEQF
TRBV3-1	TRBJ2-7	ASSQGSWGGYEQY
TRBV9	TRBJ2-7	ASSAALTMEQY
TRBV9	TRBJ2-1	ASSPHVAGGGDEQF
TRBV20-1	TRBJ1-2	SAPTTQSSNYGYT
TRBV20-1	TRBJ2-2	SARERGSTGELF
TRBV20-1	TRBJ1-5	SASGSSNQPQH
TRBV7-2	TRBJ1-1	ASSLVLGWAF
TRBV5-1	TRBJ1-1	ASSLAGPLNTEAF
TRBV11-2	TRBJ2-3	ASSLLTSGSTDTQY
TRBV12-3/TRBV12-4	TRBJ2-7	ASRWDSFYEQY
TRBV12-3/TRBV12-4	TRBJ2-7	ASSSRRLYEQY
TRBV12-3/TRBV12-4	TRBJ1-5	ASSTGQGRGNQPQH
TRBV7-2	TRBJ2-7	ASTRLAGVSEQY
TRBV2	TRBJ1-1	ASSERGDEAF